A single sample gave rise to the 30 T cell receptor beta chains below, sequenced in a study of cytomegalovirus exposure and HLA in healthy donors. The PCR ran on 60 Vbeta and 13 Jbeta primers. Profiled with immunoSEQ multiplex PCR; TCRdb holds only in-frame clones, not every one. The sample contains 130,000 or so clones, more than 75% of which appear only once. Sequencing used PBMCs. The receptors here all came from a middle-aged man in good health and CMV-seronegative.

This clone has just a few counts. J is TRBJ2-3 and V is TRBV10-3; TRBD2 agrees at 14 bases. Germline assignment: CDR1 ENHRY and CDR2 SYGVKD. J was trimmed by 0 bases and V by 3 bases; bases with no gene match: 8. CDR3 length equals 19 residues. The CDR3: CAISENRLAGGPSTDTQYF. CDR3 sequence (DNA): TGTGCCATCAGTGAAAATAGACTAGCGGGAGGGCCAAGCACAGATACGCAGTATTTT.

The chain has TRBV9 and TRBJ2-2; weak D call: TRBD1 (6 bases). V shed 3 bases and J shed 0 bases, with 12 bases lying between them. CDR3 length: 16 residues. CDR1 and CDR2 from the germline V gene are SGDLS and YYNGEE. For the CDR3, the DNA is TGTGCCAGCAGCGCACGACAGGCGGCGAACACCGGGGAGCTGTTTTTT. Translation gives CASSARQAANTGELFF. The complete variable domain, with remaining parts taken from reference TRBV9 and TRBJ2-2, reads DSGVTQTPKHLITATGQRVTLRCSPRSGDLSVYWYQQSLDQGLQFLIQYYNGEERAKGNILERFSAQQFPDLHSELNLSSLELGDSALYFCASSARQAANTGELFFGEGSRLTVL.

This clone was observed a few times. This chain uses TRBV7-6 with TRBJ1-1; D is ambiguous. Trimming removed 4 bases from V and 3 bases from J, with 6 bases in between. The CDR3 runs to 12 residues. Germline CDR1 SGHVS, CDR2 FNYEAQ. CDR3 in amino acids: CASSSGYTEAFF. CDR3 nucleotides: TGTGCCAGCAGCTCAGGATACACTGAAGCTTTCTTT. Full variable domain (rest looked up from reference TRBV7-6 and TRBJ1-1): GAGVSQSPRYKVTKRGQDVALRCDPISGHVSLYWYRQALGQGPEFLTYFNYEAQQDKSGLPNDRFSAERPEGSISTLTIQRTEQRDSAMYRCASSSGYTEAFFGQGTRLTVV.

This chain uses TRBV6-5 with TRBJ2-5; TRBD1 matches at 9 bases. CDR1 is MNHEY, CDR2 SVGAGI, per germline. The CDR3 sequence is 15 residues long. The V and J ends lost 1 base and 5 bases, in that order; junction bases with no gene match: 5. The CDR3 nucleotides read TGTGCCAGCAGTTACTACCACGGACAGGGGGAGACCCAGTACTTC. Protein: CASSYYHGQGETQYF.

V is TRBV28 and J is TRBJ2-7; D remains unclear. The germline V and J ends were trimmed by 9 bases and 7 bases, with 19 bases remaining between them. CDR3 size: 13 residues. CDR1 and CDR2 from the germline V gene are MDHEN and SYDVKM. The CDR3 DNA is TGTGCCAGTAGCCCCCAGCCACCACGAGAGCAGTACTTC. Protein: CASSPQPPREQYF.

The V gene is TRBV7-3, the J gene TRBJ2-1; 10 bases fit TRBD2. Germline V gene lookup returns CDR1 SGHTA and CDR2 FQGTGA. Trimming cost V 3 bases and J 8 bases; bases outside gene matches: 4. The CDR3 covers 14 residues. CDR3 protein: CASSFSGGSDEQFF. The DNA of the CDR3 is TGTGCCAGCAGCTTTAGCGGGGGGTCGGATGAGCAGTTCTTC. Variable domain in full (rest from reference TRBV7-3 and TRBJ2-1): GAGVSQTPSNKVTEKGKYVELRCDPISGHTALYWYRQSLGQGPEFLIYFQGTGAADDSGLPNDRFFAVRPEGSVSTLKIQRTERGDSAVYLCASSFSGGSDEQFFGPGTRLTVL.

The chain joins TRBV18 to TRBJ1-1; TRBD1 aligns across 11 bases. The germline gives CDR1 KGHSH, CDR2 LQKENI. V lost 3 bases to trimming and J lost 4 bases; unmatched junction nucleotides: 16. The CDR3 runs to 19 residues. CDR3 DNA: TGTGCCAGCTCACCTTTTGATCCGGGACAGGGGGTCTGGGGCACTGAAGCTTTCTTT. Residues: CASSPFDPGQGVWGTEAFF.

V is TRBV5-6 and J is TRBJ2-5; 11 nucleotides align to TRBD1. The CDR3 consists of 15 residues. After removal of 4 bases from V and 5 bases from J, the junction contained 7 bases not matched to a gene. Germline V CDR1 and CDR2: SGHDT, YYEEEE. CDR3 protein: CASSGRTGGEETQYF. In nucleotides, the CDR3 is TGTGCCAGCAGCGGCCGGACAGGGGGCGAGGAGACCCAGTACTTC.

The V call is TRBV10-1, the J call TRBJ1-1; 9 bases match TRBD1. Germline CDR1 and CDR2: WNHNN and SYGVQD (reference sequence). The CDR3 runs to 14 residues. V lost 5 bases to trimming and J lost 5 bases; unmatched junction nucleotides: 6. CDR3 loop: CASSSTGGLTEAFF. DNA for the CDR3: TGCGCCAGCAGTTCGACAGGGGGGTTAACTGAAGCTTTCTTT.

In DNA form, the CDR3 reads TGTGCCAGCAAACAGGGGGCCGGAGGACTCTACGAGCAGTACTTC. It is translated as CASKQGAGGLYEQYF. The chain employs TRBV7-9 and TRBJ2-7; 9 bases map to TRBD1. Germline V gene data show CDR1 as SEHNR and CDR2 as FQNEAQ (reference sequence). V lost 7 bases and J lost 3; bases outside the gene matches: 10. The CDR3 covers 15 residues.

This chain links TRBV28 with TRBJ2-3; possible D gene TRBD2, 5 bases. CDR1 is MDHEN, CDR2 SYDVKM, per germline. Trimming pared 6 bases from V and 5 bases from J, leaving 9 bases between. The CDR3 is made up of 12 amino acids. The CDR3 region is CASSEREDTQYF. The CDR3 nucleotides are TGTGCCAGCAGCGAACGGGAAGATACGCAGTATTTT.

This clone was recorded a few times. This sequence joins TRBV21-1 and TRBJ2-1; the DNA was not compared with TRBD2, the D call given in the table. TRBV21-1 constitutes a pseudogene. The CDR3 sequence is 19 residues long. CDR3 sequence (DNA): TGTGCCAGCAGCAAAGTTTGTCTAGCGGGGGGGTTAATCTACAATGAGCAGTTCTTC. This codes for CASSKVCLAGGLIYNEQFF.

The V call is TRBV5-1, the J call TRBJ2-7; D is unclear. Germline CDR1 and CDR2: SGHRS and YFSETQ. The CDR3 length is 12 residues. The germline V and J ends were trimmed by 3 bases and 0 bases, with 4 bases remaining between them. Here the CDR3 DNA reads TGCGCCAGCAGCTCGAGCTCCTACGAGCAGTACTTC. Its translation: CASSSSSYEQYF.

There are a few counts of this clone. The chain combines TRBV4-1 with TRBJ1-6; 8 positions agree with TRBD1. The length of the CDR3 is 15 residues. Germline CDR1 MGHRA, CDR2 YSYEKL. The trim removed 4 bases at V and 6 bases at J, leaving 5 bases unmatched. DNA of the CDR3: TGCGCCAGCAGCCTTATCGACAGGGGTAATTCACCCCTCCACTTT. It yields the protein CASSLIDRGNSPLHF.

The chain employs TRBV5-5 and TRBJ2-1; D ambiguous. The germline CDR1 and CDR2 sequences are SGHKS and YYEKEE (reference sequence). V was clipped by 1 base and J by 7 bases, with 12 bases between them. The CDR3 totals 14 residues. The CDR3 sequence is CASSLSPVVNEQFF. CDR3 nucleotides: TGTGCCAGCAGCTTGTCTCCAGTTGTTAATGAGCAGTTCTTC.

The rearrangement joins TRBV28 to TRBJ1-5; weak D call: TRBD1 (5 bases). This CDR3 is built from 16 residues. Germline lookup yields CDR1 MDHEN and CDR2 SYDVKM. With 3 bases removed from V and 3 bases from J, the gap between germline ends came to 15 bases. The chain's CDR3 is CASSFSSRVTNQPQHF. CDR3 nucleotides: TGTGCCAGCAGTTTTAGTAGCAGGGTGACCAATCAGCCCCAGCATTTT.

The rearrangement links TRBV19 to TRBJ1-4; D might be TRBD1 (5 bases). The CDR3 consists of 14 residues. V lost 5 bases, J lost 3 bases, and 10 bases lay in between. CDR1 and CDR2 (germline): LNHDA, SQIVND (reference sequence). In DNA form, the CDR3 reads TGTGCCAGTAGTCCCCCGGGGGCTAATGAAAAACTGTTTTTT. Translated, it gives CASSPPGANEKLFF.

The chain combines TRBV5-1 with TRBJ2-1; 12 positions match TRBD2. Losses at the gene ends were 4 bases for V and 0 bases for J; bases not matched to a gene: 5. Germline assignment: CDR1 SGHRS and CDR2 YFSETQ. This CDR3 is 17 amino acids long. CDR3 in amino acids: CASSVQTSGSSYNEQFF. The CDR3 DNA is TGCGCCAGCAGCGTACAGACTAGCGGGAGCTCCTACAATGAGCAGTTCTTC.

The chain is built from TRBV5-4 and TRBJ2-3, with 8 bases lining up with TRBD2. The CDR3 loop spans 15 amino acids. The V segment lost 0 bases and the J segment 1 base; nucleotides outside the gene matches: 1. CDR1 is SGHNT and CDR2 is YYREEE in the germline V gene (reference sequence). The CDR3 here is CASSLDSGGTDTQYF. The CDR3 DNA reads TGTGCCAGCAGCTTGGATAGCGGGGGCACAGATACGCAGTATTTT.

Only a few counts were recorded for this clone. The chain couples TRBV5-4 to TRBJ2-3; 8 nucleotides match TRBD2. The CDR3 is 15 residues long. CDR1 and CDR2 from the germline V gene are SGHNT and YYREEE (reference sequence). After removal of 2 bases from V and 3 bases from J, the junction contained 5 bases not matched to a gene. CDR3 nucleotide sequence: TGTGCCAGCAGCTTCGGATTAGCGGGAACAGATACGCAGTATTTT. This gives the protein CASSFGLAGTDTQYF. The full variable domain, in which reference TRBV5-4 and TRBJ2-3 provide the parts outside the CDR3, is ETGVTQSPTHLIKTRGQQVTLRCSSQSGHNTVSWYQQALGQGPQFIFQYYREEENGRGNFPPRFSGLQFPNYSSELNVNALELDDSALYLCASSFGLAGTDTQYFGPGTRLTVL.

In DNA form, the CDR3 reads TGTGCCAGTAAGATTCTAGCGGGAGGCCCGCACAATGAGCAGTTCTTC. Amino acids: CASKILAGGPHNEQFF. The chain combines TRBV19 with TRBJ2-1, with 11 bases fitting TRBD2. Germline V CDR1 and CDR2: LNHDA, SQIVND (reference sequence). The junction had 10 bases not matched to a gene; V was cut back by 7 bases and J by 5 bases. The CDR3 is 16 amino acids. The full variable domain, rest sourced from reference TRBV19 and TRBJ2-1, is DGGITQSPKYLFRKEGQNVTLSCEQNLNHDAMYWYRQDPGQGLRLIYYSQIVNDFQKGDIAEGYSVSREKKESFPLTVTSAQKNPTAFYLCASKILAGGPHNEQFFGPGTRLTVL.

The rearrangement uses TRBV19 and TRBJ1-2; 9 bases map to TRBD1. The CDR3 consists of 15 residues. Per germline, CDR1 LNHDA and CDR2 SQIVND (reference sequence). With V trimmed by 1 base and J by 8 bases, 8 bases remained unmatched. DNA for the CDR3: TGTGCCAGTAGTATAGGACTTGGGACAGGGAACGGCTACACCTTC. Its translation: CASSIGLGTGNGYTF.

In DNA form, the CDR3 reads TGTGCCTGGAGTGGGGGGACACAGTACTTC. As protein: CAWSGGTQYF. V gene TRBV30 combines with J gene TRBJ2-5, with D maybe TRBD1 (6 bases). The germline V gene has CDR1 GTSNPN and CDR2 SVGIG (reference sequence). V lost 1 base, J lost 11 bases, and 8 bases lay in between. This CDR3 contains 10 residues.

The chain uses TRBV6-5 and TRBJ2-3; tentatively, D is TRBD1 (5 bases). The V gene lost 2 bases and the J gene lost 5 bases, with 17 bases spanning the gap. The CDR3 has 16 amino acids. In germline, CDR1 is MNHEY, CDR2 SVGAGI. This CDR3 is CASSYLEGAPGDTQYF. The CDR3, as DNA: TGTGCCAGCAGTTACCTAGAAGGGGCGCCGGGAGATACGCAGTATTTT.

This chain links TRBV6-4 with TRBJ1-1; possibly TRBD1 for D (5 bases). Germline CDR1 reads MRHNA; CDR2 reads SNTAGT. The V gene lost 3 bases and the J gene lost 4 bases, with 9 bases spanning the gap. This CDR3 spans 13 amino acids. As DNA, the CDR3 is TGTGCCAGCAGTGAACTGCAGGGCACTGAAGCTTTCTTT. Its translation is CASSELQGTEAFF.

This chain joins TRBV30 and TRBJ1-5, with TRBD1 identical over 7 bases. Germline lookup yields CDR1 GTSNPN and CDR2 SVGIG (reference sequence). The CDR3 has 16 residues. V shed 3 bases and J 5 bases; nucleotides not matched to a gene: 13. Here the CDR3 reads CAWRSPGTAPDQPQHF. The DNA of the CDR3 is TGTGCCTGGAGGTCCCCCGGGACAGCGCCTGATCAGCCCCAGCATTTT.

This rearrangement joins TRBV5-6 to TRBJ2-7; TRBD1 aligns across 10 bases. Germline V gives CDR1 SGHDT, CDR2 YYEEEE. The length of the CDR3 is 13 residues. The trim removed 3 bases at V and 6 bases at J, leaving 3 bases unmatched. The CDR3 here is CASSSGQGFEQYF. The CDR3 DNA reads TGTGCCAGCAGCTCGGGACAGGGGTTCGAGCAGTACTTC.

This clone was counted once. The CDR3 reads CASSLASSGRAYNEQFF. The CDR3 coding sequence is TGTGCCAGCAGCTTAGCTTCTAGCGGGAGGGCGTACAATGAGCAGTTCTTC. This sequence joins TRBV7-9 and TRBJ2-1; TRBD2 matches 12 bases. The CDR3 sequence is 17 residues long. Germline assignment: CDR1 SEHNR and CDR2 FQNEAQ (reference sequence). Trimming removed 0 bases from V and 4 bases from J; junction bases left unmatched: 4.

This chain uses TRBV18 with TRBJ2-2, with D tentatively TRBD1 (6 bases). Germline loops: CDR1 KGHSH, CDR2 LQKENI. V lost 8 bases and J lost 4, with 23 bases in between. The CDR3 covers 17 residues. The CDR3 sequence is CASPTGGLSEGTGELFF. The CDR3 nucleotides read TGTGCCAGCCCCACTGGGGGCCTTAGCGAGGGCACCGGGGAGCTGTTTTTT.

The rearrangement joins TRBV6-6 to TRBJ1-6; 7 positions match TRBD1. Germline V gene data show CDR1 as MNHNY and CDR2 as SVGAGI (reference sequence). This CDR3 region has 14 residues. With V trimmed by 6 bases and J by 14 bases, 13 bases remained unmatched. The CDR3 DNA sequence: TGTGCCAGCAGCACGACAGGGTCGGGCTCATCCCTCCACTTT. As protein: CASSTTGSGSSLHF.